The sequence of this TCR beta chain was determined in a study of T cells in Graves' hyperthyroidism and ophthalmopathy (dated by TCRdb to the late 2010s). Notes on the research overall: Peripheral blood was sampled at the time of initial diagnosis, prior to any treatment. TCR V-J signatures able to tell the groups apart were searched for in a discovery cohort of approximately 95 patients, of whom under 45 had Graves' ophthalmopathy and about 55 had stable Graves' hyperthyroidism. Prospective prediction of ophthalmopathy was tested in an independent validation cohort of fewer than 20 hyperthyroidism patients and 15 to 17 patients who later progressed to ophthalmopathy. The 75 to 100 discovery patients were randomly split 7:3 into training and test sets. In addition, the study compared T-cell repertoires in thyroid tissue and in blood from five or six Graves' hyperthyroidism patients. Once sampling was done, hyperthyroidism patients were given methimazole at a starting dose of 30 mg daily, whereas ophthalmopathy patients were given high-dose intravenous methylprednisolone. According to the paper, TCR Vbeta CDR3 sequencing was carried out on over 130 peripheral blood samples, which came from over 40 ophthalmopathy, 75 to 80 hyperthyroidism and around 17 progressor patients.

Stable Graves' hyperthyroidism was defined as no progression to ophthalmopathy during 18 months of follow-up. Hyperthyroidism patients were newly diagnosed, with disease duration under 2 months, and aged 18 to 65 years. Patients with uncontrolled infections, other autoimmune diseases, pregnancy or lactation were excluded. Diagnoses relied on clinical symptoms, serum thyroxine and TRAb, thyroid ultrasound and orbital computed tomography. PBMCs were separated from roughly 9.6 ml of fresh peripheral blood using Ficoll-Paque density gradient centrifugation. Total RNA was extracted using Trizol reagent, and RNA quality was assessed on an Agilent 2100 Bioanalyzer. The TCR beta CDR3 regions were amplified from RNA transcripts. For the first round of RT-PCR on the TCR CDR3, the HTBI primer set was used together with the Qiagen OneStep RT-PCR kit. Libraries were constructed in a second round of multiplex PCR, after which size selection and purification were carried out. Paired-end sequencing of the libraries was performed with 100 bp reads on an Illumina HiSeq2000. For the original study's pipeline: SOAPnuke was used to process the raw data, with reads discarded if the reads contained adapters or uncalled bases, had a mean Phred below 15, or lacked an exact constant-primer or identifier match. COPE v1.2.5 was used to merge high-quality paired reads, and clonotypes were defined as unique nucleotide sequences. MiTCR v1.1 was used to align the clonotypes against IMGT TRBV, TRBD and TRBJ reference segments. The analysis included only V-J combinations with a frequency above 0.0001, which together covered 99.2% of the repertoires. A TCS score was defined as the ratio of F50 (clonal expansion) to E x V (chaos), with BLOSUM62-based TCRdist applied between CDR3 peptides within each V-J. Welch's t-statistics and random forest reduced 514 V-J features to 13, which were used in a naive Bayes classifier (R e1071). TCRdb ran its own pipeline on the public reads, namely fastp trimming at Q25 and MiXCR clone calling, and kept in-frame beta chains. Every distinct CDR3 protein forms one entry, paired with its most common genes and DNA. These V and J calls derive from TCRdb rather than the authors' analysis. Present in this sample are about 400,000 distinct CDR3 sequences, approximately 14% of which were seen just once. The biggest ten clones account for around 7% of the sample.

The paper as a whole reports these results and caveats: In validation, progression to ophthalmopathy was predicted by the model with 70.59% sensitivity and 72.22% specificity, a median of around 6.5 months before onset. No statistical method was used to fix the sample size in advance, and group allocation was not hidden from the investigators. In cross-validation, a model built on a 13 V-J signature told ophthalmopathy apart from stable hyperthyroidism with approximately 90% sensitivity and roughly 83% specificity, and in testing the same model reached 80%/75%. Most expanded thyroid clonotypes (frequency above 0.001) were also found in blood, which suggests that blood repertoires may mirror thyroid immune responses.

With regard to this clonotype: Its binding antigen is unknown. Qualities for individual bases were not recorded, and no much larger clone is one base off.

From its cysteine to its phenylalanine, the CDR3 spans 18 amino acids. Just CDR3 DNA is preserved here, 54 bases in frame from base 1. Trimming removed 1 base from V and 4 bases from J; the gene matches leave 8 bases unexplained. CDR1 SGHVS and CDR2 FNYEAQ were looked up in the germline V gene. This sequence originates from a woman aged 18-29 years with Graves' hyperthyroidism. Source material: blood. The sequence is built from TRBV7-6 and TRBJ2-3, and 13 junction bases match TRBD2. The base sequence is TGTGCCAGCAGCTTAGAAGCCCGACTAGCGGGAGGAGCAGATACGCAGTATTTT. This codes for CASSLEARLAGGADTQYF. Reference TRBV7-6 and TRBJ2-3 genes cover what lies past the CDR3, so the full variable domain is GAGVSQSPRYKVTKRGQDVALRCDPISGHVSLYWYRQALGQGPEFLTYFNYEAQQDKSGLPNDRFSAERPEGSISTLTIQRTEQRDSAMYRCASSLEARLAGGADTQYFGPGTRLTVL.